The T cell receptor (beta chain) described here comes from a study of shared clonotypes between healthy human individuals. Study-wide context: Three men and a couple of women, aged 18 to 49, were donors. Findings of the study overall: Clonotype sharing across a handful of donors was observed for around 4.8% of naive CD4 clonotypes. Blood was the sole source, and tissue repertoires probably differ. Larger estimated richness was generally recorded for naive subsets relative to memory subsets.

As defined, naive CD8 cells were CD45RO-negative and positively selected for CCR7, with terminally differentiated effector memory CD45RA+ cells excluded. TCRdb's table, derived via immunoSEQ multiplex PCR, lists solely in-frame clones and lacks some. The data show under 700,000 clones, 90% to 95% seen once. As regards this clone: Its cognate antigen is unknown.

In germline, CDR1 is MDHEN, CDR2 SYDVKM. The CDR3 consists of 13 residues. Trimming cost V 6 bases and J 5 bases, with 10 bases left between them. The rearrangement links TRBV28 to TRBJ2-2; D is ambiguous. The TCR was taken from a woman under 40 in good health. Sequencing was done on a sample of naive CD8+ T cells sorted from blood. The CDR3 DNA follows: TGTGCCAGCAGGGGGTTTAATACCGGGGAGCTGTTTTTT. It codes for CASRGFNTGELFF.